This T cell receptor (beta chain) was captured by sequencing in a study of tumor and adjacent non-tumor tissue in lung cancer. RNA was extracted from bulk tissue without any cell sorting. More than 3 cm separated this lung sample from the edge of the tumor. Three rounds of nested PCR, following a modified ARM-PCR protocol, produced the TCRbeta library. One entry per CDR3 protein, called by TCRdb with MiXCR from the multiplex PCR reads. The sample holds 90,000 to 100,000 distinct CDR3 sequences, approximately 80% seen once. The sequence derives from a man in his sixties with small cell lung cancer. What was sequenced was distant non-tumor lung tissue.

The CDR3 is CDRTGTLMADTQYF. The CDR3, as DNA: TGTGACAGAACCGGGACTTTGATGGCAGATACGCAGTATTTT. The V gene is TRBV6-1, the J gene TRBJ2-3, with D maybe TRBD2 (6 bases). The V gene's germline CDR1 is MNHNS and CDR2 SASEGT. The CDR3 covers 14 residues.